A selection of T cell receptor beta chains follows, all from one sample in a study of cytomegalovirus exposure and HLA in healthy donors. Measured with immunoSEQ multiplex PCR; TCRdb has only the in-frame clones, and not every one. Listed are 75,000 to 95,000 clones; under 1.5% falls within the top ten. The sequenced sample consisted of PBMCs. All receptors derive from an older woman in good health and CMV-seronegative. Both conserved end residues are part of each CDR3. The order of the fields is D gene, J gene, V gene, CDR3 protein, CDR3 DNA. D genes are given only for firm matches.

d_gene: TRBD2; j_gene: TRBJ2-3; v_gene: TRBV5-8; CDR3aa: CASSLTAGAVDTQYF; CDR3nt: TGTGCCAGCAGCTTGACTGCGGGAGCCGTAGATACGCAGTATTTT
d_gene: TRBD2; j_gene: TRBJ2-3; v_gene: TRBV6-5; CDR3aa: CASSPKRGRTDTQYF; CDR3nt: TGTGCCAGCAGCCCTAAGCGGGGACGCACAGATACGCAGTATTTT
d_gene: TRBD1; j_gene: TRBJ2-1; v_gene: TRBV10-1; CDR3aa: CASSVTGGAYNEQFF; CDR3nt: TGCGCCAGCAGTGTGACAGGGGGCGCCTACAATGAGCAGTTCTTC
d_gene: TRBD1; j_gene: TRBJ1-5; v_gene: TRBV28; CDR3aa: CASSLGGQWDQPQHF; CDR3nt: TGTGCCAGCAGTTTAGGGGGACAGTGGGATCAGCCCCAGCATTTT
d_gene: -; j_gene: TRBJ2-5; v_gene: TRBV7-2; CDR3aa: CASSPRPPSGPPVETQYF; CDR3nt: TGTGCCAGCAGCCCCCGACCCCCCAGCGGGCCGCCCGTAGAGACCCAGTACTTC
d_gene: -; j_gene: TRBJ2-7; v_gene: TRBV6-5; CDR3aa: CASSLRGLITYEQYF; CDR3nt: TGTGCCAGCAGTCTCCGGGGACTTATCACCTACGAGCAGTACTTC
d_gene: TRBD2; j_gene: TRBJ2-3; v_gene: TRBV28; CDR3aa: CASWRGGRLGTSTDTQYF; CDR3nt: TGTGCGTCTTGGCGGGGGGGCCGATTAGGAACTAGCACAGATACGCAGTATTTT
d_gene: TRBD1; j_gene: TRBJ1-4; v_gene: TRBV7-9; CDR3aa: CASSWGQGPSTNEKLFF; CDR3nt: TGTGCCAGCAGCTGGGGACAGGGGCCTTCAACTAATGAAAAACTGTTTTTT
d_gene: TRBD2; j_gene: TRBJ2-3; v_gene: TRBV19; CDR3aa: CASSIGTTSGETDTQYF; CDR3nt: TGTGCCAGTAGTATAGGCACGACTAGCGGGGAGACAGATACGCAGTATTTT
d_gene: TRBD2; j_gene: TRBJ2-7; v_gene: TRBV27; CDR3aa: CASSFHRTSPRAEQYF; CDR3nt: TGTGCCAGCAGTTTTCATCGGACTAGTCCCCGGGCCGAGCAGTACTTC
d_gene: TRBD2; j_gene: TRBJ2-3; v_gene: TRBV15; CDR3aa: CATSRDPTSGKSTDTQYF; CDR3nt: TGTGCCACCAGCAGAGATCCGACTAGCGGGAAGAGCACAGATACGCAGTATTTT
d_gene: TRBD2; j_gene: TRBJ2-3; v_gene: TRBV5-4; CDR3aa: CASSLGFGGAGDTQYF; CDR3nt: TGTGCCAGCAGCCTGGGGTTCGGGGGGGCCGGGGATACGCAGTATTTT
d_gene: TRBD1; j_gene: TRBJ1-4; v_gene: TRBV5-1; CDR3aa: CASSRGTGVGNEKLFF; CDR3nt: TGCGCCAGCAGCCGAGGGACAGGGGTGGGTAATGAAAAACTGTTTTTT
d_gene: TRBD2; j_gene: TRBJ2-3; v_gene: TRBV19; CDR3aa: CASRRSSGRVADTQYF; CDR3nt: TGTGCCAGTAGACGGAGTAGCGGGAGGGTTGCAGATACGCAGTATTTT
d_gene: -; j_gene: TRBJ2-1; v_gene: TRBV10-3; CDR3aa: CAISDRRGDYNEQFF; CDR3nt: TGTGCCATCAGTGACAGGAGGGGTGACTACAATGAGCAGTTCTTC
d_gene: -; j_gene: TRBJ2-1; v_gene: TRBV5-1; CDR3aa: CASSPDGGSYNEQFF; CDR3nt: TGCGCCAGCAGCCCGGACGGGGGATCCTACAATGAGCAGTTCTTC
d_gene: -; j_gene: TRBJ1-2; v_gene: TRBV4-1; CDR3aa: CASSQGAGGYGYTF; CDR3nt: TGCGCCAGCAGCCAAGGGGCAGGTGGCTATGGCTACACCTTC
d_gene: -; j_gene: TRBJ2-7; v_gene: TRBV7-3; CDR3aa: CASSFGSPYEQYF; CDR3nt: TGTGCCAGCAGCTTCGGGAGCCCCTACGAGCAGTACTTC
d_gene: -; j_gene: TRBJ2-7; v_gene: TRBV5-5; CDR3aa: CASSPRGYAYEQYF; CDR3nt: TGTGCCAGCAGCCCGAGAGGGTATGCCTACGAGCAGTACTTC
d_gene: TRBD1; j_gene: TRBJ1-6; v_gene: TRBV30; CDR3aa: CAWSVPGGRNSPLHF; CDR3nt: TGTGCCTGGAGTGTTCCAGGGGGCAGGAATTCACCCCTCCACTTT
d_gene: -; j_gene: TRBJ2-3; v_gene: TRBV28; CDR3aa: CASSPSSTDTQYF; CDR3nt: TGTGCCAGCAGTCCCTCCTCCACAGATACGCAGTATTTT
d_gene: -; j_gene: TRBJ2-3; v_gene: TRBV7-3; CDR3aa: CASSAQGDTQYF; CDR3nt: TGTGCCAGCAGCGCTCAGGGTGATACGCAGTATTTT
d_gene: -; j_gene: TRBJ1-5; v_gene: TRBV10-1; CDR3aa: CASSPSGGLQQPQHF; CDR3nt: TGCGCCAGCAGTCCCTCGGGGGGTTTGCAACAGCCCCAGCATTTT
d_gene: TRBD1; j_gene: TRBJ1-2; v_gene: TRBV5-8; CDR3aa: CASSRPTGGDANYGYTF; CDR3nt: TGTGCCAGCAGCCGACCGACAGGGGGAGACGCTAACTATGGCTACACCTTC
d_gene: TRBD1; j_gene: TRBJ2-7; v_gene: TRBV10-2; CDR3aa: CASRGTGGSYEQYF; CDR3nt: TGCGCCAGCAGAGGGACAGGGGGCTCCTACGAGCAGTACTTC
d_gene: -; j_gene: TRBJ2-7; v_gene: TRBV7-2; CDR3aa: CASSLGPDSYEQYF; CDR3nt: TGTGCCAGCAGCTTAGGTCCAGACTCCTACGAGCAGTACTTC
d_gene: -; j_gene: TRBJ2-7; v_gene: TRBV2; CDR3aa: CASSGTFYEQYF; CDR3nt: TGTGCCAGCAGTGGAACATTCTACGAGCAGTACTTC
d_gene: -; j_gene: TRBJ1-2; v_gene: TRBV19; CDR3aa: CASTLSQAPNYGYTF; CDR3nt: TGTGCCAGTACACTGTCGCAGGCTCCTAACTATGGCTACACCTTC
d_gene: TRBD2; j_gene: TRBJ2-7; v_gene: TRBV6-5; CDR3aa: CASSSGTSGSPWQYF; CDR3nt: TGTGCCAGCAGTTCAGGGACTAGCGGGAGCCCCTGGCAGTACTTC
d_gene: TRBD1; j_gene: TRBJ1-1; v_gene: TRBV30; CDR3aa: CAWTGQGGRSTEAFF; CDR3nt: TGTGCCTGGACGGGACAGGGGGGTAGGTCTACTGAAGCTTTCTTT